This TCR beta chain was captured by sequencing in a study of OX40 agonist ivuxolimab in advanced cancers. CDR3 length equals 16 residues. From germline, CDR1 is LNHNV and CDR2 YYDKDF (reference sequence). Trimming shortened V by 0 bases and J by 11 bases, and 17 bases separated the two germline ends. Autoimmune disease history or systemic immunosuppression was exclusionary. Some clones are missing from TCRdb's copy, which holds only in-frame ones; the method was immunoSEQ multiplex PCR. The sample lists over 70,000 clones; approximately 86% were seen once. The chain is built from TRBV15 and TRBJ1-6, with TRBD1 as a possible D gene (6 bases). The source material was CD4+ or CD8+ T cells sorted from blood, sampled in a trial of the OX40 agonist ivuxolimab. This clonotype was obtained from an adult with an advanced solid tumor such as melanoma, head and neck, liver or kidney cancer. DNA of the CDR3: TGTGCCACCAGCAGAGATCTACAGGGTGGTCTGACACCCCTCCACTTT. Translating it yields CATSRDLQGGLTPLHF.